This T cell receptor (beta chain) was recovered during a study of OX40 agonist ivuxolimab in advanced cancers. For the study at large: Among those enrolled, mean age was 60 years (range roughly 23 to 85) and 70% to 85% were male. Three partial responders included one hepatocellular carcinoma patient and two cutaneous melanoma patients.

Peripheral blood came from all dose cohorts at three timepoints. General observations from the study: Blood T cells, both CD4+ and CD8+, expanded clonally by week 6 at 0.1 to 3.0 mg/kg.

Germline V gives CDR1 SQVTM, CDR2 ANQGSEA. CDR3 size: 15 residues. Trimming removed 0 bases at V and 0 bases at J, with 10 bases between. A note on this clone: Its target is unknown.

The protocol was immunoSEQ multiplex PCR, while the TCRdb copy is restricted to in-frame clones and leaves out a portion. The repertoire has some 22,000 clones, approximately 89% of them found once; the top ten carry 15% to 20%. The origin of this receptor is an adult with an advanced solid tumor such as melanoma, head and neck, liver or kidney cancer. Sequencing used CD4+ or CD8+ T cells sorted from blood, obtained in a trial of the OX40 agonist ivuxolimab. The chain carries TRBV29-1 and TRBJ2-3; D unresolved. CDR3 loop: CSVEDRGWSTDTQYF. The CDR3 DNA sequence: TGCAGCGTTGAAGATCGAGGTTGGAGCACAGATACGCAGTATTTT.